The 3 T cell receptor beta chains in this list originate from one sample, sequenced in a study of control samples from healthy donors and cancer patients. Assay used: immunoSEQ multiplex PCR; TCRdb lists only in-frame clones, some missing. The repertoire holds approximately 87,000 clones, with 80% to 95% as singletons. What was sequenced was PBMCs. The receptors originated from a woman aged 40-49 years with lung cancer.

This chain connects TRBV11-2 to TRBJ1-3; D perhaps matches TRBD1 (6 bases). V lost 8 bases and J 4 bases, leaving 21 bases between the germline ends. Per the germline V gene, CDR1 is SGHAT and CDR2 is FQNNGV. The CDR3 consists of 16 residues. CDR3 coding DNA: TGTGCCAGCTACGAATCGCAGGGGCCGGGGGGAAACACCATATATTTT. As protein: CASYESQGPGGNTIYF.

CDR3 DNA: TGCGCCAGCAGCCAAGGGGACCACTATGGCTACACCTTC. This encodes CASSQGDHYGYTF. V is TRBV4-1 and J is TRBJ1-2, with D possibly being TRBD1 (5 bases). Trimming removed 1 base from V and 3 bases from J, with 6 bases in between. The CDR3 runs to 13 residues. CDR1 and CDR2 (germline): MGHRA, YSYEKL.

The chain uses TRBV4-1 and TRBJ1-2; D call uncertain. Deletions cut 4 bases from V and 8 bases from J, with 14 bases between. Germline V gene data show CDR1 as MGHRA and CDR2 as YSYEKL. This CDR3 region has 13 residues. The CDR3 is CASSLLPLEGYTF. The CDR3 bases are TGCGCCAGCAGCCTATTGCCACTGGAGGGCTACACCTTC.